The entry below gives a single TCR beta chain sequence along with its context. This specimen comes from a study of blood T cell repertoires in COVID-19. Turning to the study itself: Collection of acute and convalescent COVID-19 samples took place in the United States, Italy and Spain. PBMCs, B-cell-depleted T cells, or T cells provided the cDNA or gDNA that made up the material.

Original processing notes: Nucleated cell counts were estimated from reference gene primer amplification. Repertoires were generated with immunoSEQ multiplex PCR, while TCRdb's copy carries only in-frame clones and drops some. V, J and clone size derive from that table, while D and trimming were established from the DNA sequence. The sample yields around 130,000 clones, about 84% seen once. The CDR3 runs to 13 residues. The V gene lost 8 bases and the J gene lost 9 bases, with 19 bases spanning the gap. This chain connects TRBV12-3 or TRBV12-4 to TRBJ1-1; D may be TRBD1 (5 bases). The receptor's source is a woman in her sixties with acute or convalescent COVID-19. Sequencing was done on a sample of peripheral blood. This CDR3 reads CASALGSGGKAFF. CDR3 nucleotides: TGTGCCAGCGCCCTTGGCTCGGGGGGGAAAGCTTTCTTT.